The rows below give T cell receptor beta chains drawn from one sample of a study of cytomegalovirus exposure and HLA in healthy donors. Profiling relied on immunoSEQ multiplex PCR, and the TCRdb table lists in-frame clones only, not all of them. The table shows over 150,000 clones, with around 80% occurring only once. The sequenced sample was PBMCs. These receptors were obtained from a male donor in good health and CMV-seronegative. CDR3s include the opening cysteine and the closing phenylalanine or tryptophan. Each record gives: clone size, V gene, J gene, CDR3 protein. Where a row states a size, it is once, few, many or the class of an expanded clone; other rows omit it.

size: NA; V: TRBV28; J: TRBJ2-5; CDR3: CARDRVGETQYF
size: NA; V: TRBV27; J: TRBJ2-1; CDR3: CASSWGQNNEQFF
size: few; V: TRBV7-9; J: TRBJ1-3; CDR3: CASKPPLGNTIYF
size: NA; V: TRBV7-9; J: TRBJ2-1; CDR3: CASSLGGVQNRGNEQFF
size: NA; V: TRBV2; J: TRBJ1-2; CDR3: CASSEATNRGHGYTF
size: NA; V: TRBV2; J: TRBJ1-2; CDR3: CASSEGQAWDGYTF
size: NA; V: TRBV6-1; J: TRBJ2-1; CDR3: CASSERWDGGGEQFF
size: NA; V: TRBV9; J: TRBJ1-2; CDR3: CASSTPGQRVCYTF
size: once; V: TRBV5-1; J: TRBJ1-3; CDR3: CASSLTSPDRGPYSGNTIYF
size: NA; V: TRBV2; J: TRBJ2-4; CDR3: CASSPPGLADHSRAKNIQYF
size: NA; V: TRBV2; J: TRBJ1-1; CDR3: CASEGQGNTEAFF
size: few; V: TRBV4-2; J: TRBJ2-7; CDR3: CASSQATGSYEQYF
size: NA; V: TRBV4-2; J: TRBJ2-5; CDR3: CASSQERAWSGGRRETQYF
size: few; V: TRBV19; J: TRBJ2-2; CDR3: CASTPRQGAWGGELFF
size: NA; V: TRBV11-2; J: TRBJ2-3; CDR3: CASSPRSDTQYF
size: NA; V: TRBV2; J: TRBJ1-5; CDR3: CASSVVRYSNQPQHF
size: NA; V: TRBV28; J: TRBJ2-3; CDR3: CASLGQDGTDTQYF
size: NA; V: TRBV28; J: TRBJ2-3; CDR3: CASSPAGGHTDTQYF
size: few; V: TRBV7-9; J: TRBJ2-5; CDR3: CASSLGDRGYRETQYF
size: NA; V: TRBV28; J: TRBJ2-7; CDR3: CASTTGTGAYEQYF
size: once; V: TRBV28; J: TRBJ1-4; CDR3: CASSFGDRAGKLFF
size: NA; V: TRBV6-1; J: TRBJ1-2; CDR3: CASSPGQGGYTF
size: NA; V: TRBV29-1; J: TRBJ2-2; CDR3: CSVVGTGPNTGELFF
size: NA; V: TRBV15; J: TRBJ2-1; CDR3: CATSSARAVEQFF
size: NA; V: TRBV28; J: TRBJ1-4; CDR3: CASSLGGHGANEKLFF
size: NA; V: TRBV10-2; J: TRBJ2-3; CDR3: CASSERAGVVDTQYF
size: NA; V: TRBV19; J: TRBJ1-5; CDR3: CASSISSQGRNQPQHF
size: NA; V: TRBV20-1; J: TRBJ2-3; CDR3: CSATLSDTQYF
size: NA; V: TRBV5-6; J: TRBJ2-7; CDR3: CASSDTGFWGNEQYF
size: NA; V: TRBV20-1; J: TRBJ2-7; CDR3: CSEKSRGQYF
size: NA; V: TRBV9; J: TRBJ2-3; CDR3: CASSVGRQDTQYF
size: NA; V: TRBV5-1; J: TRBJ2-5; CDR3: CASSSTSGTKETQYF
size: NA; V: TRBV5-4; J: TRBJ1-2; CDR3: CASSSQGTFNYGYTF
size: NA; V: TRBV6-1; J: TRBJ1-1; CDR3: CASRAGGYFF
size: NA; V: TRBV7-9; J: TRBJ1-4; CDR3: CASSFRGSTNEKLFF
size: few; V: TRBV6-1; J: TRBJ2-1; CDR3: CASSVRDRAYNEQFF
size: NA; V: TRBV19; J: TRBJ2-1; CDR3: CASSPLGGSEQFF
size: NA; V: TRBV18; J: TRBJ2-2; CDR3: CASRPAGAGELFF
size: NA; V: TRBV7-7; J: TRBJ2-1; CDR3: CASSPSSAGGYNEQFF
size: NA; V: TRBV30; J: TRBJ1-4; CDR3: CAWSVKTGGEKLFF
size: NA; V: TRBV6-5; J: TRBJ2-1; CDR3: CASSYLLAGINEQFF
size: NA; V: TRBV6-5; J: TRBJ1-1; CDR3: CASRATGGTEAFF
size: NA; V: TRBV7-3; J: TRBJ2-3; CDR3: CASSLTVRHTDTQYF
size: NA; V: TRBV27; J: TRBJ2-5; CDR3: CASSPDWGRGETQYF
size: NA; V: TRBV4-1; J: TRBJ2-1; CDR3: CASSQDTAGGPLYNEQFF
size: NA; V: TRBV5-1; J: TRBJ1-5; CDR3: CASSLEGVSNQPQHF
size: NA; V: TRBV9; J: TRBJ2-1; CDR3: CASSLSGSEQFF
size: NA; V: TRBV5-6; J: TRBJ1-2; CDR3: CASSLGSQPYGYTF
size: NA; V: TRBV6-1; J: TRBJ1-2; CDR3: CASTGMYGYTF
size: few; V: TRBV9; J: TRBJ2-7; CDR3: CASSVGGGQREQYF
size: NA; V: TRBV2; J: TRBJ2-7; CDR3: CASSPSGGYYEQYF
size: NA; V: TRBV19; J: TRBJ2-2; CDR3: CASSMLWTGATGELFF